The clone carrying this T cell receptor (beta chain) has just a few counts. Researchers prepared the TCRbeta library using unique molecular identifiers, the study reports. TCRdb recomputed calls from the PCR reads with MiXCR, one row per CDR3 protein. Among a few hundred thousand distinct CDR3 sequences, 15% to 20% were seen once, and the ten largest hold approximately 3%. The data originate from a study of T-cell reconstitution after alpha-beta-depleted transplantation in children. Germline V gene sequence: CDR1 MNHNS, CDR2 SASEGT. The CDR3 has 14 amino acids. The germline V and J ends were trimmed by 1 base and 1 base, with 8 bases remaining between them.

The chain couples TRBV6-1 to TRBJ2-7; perhaps TRBD1 as D (5 bases). The clonotype comes from a human donor who donated a stem cell graft to a child with acute lymphoblastic leukemia. Material: PBMCs from the stem cell graft donor, obtained from the stem cell graft. The CDR3 sequence: CASSEDRPSYEQYF. The CDR3 region has the DNA TGTGCCAGCAGTGAAGACAGGCCGTCCTACGAGCAGTACTTC.